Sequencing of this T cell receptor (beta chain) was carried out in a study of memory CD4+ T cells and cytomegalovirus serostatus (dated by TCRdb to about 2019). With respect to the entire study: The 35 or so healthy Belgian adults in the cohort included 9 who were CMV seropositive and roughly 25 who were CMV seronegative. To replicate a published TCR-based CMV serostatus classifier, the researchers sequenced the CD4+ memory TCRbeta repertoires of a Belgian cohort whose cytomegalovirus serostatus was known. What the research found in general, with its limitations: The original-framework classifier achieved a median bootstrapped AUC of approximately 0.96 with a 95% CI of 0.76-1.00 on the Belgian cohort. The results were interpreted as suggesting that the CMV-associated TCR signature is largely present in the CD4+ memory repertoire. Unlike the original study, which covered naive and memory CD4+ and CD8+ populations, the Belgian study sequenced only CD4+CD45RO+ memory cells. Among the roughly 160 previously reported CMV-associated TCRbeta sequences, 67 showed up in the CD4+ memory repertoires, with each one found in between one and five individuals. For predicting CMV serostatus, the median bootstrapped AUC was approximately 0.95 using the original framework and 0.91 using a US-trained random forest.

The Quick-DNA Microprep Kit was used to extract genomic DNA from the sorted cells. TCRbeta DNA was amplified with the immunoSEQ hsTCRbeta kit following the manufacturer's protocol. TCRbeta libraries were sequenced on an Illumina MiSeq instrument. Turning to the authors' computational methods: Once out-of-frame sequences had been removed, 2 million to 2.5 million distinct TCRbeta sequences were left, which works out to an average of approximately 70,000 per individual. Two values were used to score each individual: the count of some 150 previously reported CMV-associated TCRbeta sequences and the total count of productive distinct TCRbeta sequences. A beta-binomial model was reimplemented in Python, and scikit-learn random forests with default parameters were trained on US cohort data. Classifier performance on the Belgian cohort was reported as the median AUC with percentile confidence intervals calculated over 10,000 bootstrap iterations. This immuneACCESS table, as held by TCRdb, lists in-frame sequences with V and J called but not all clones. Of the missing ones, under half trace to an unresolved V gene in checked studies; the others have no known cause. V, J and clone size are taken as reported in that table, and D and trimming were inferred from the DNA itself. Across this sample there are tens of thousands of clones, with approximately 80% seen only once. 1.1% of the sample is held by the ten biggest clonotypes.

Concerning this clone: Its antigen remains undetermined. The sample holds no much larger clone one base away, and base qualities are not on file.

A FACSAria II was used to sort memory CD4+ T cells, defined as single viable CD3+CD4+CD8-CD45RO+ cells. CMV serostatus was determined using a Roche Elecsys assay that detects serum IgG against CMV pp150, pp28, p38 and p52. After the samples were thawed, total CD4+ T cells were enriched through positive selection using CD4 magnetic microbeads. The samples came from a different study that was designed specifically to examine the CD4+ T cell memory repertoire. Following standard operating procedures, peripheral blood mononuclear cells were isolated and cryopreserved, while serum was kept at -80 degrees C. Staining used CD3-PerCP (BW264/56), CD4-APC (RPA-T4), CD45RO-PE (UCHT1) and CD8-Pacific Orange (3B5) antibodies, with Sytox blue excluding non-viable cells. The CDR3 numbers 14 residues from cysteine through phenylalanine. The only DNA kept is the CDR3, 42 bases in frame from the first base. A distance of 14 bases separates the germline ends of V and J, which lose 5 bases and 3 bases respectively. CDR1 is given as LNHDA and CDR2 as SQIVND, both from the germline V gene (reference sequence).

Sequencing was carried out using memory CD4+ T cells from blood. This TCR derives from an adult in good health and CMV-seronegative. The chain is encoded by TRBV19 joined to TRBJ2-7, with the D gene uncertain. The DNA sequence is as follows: TGTGCCAGTAGTTCGCCCCCGGACGTCTACGAGCAGTACTTC. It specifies CASSSPPDVYEQYF.